The 24 T cell receptor beta chains given below trace back to one sample, sequenced in a study of regulatory T cells in long-lasting Graves disease (dated by TCRdb to the early 2020s). Libraries were built with multiplex PCR. The sequencer was an Illumina HiSeq 4000. To build TCR beta libraries, CDR3 regions were amplified by Arm-PCR using iRepertoire HTBI primers. TCRdb took the public reads, trimmed them with fastp at Q25, ran MiXCR for clone calling and kept in-frame beta chains. All rows with the same CDR3 protein become a single entry with the most common DNA and genes. The sample profile shows 400,000 to 500,000 distinct CDR3 sequences; 22% of them were found once. The ten largest clones capture around 13% of the sample. In light of the paper, this sample's time point label describes: persistent/refractory GD, antithyroid drugs over 5 years with positive TRAb. For both TCR sequencing and RNA sequencing, RNA was extracted from PBMCs in TRIzol.

The sample in question was peripheral blood mononuclear cells (PBMCs), obtained when the disease was refractory, from a patient treated with antithyroid drugs. Receptors were obtained from a female donor with Graves disease.

In its sample, this clonotype was seen a few times. The chain recombines TRBV7-9 with TRBJ1-1; 8 nucleotides agree with TRBD1. The CDR3 loop spans 14 amino acids. Germline loops: CDR1 SEHNR, CDR2 FQNEAQ (reference sequence). The trim removed 0 bases at V and 6 bases at J, leaving 3 bases unmatched. The CDR3 DNA sequence: TGTGCCAGCAGCTTAGCGGACAGGGACTCTGAAGCTTTCTTT. Amino acid sequence: CASSLADRDSEAFF.

The V call is TRBV6-2 or TRBV6-3, the J call TRBJ2-7; 10 bases align to TRBD1. The length of the CDR3 is 13 residues. The germline CDR1 and CDR2 sequences are MNHEY and SVGEGT. The J segment lost 6 bases and the V segment lost 4 bases, leaving 3 bases of the junction unmatched. CDR3 DNA: TGTGCCAGCAGTTGGGGACAGGGGATCGAGCAGTACTTC. Protein product: CASSWGQGIEQYF.

This clonotype was counted a few times. The chain has TRBV5-6 and TRBJ1-4; possible D gene TRBD1, 6 bases. The germline V gene has CDR1 SGHDT and CDR2 YYEEEE. The CDR3 sequence is 15 residues long. V was trimmed by 4 bases and J by 3 bases, leaving 13 bases between them. CDR3 in amino acids: CASSGTPGSNEKLFF. CDR3 DNA sequence: TGTGCCAGCAGCGGGACACCCGGTTCTAATGAAAAACTGTTTTTT.

The CDR3 loop is CASSKEAGVNSNQPQHF. In DNA form, the CDR3 reads TGTGCCAGCAGTAAAGAGGCGGGGGTTAATAGCAATCAGCCCCAGCATTTT. The chain is built from TRBV6-1 and TRBJ1-5, with D possibly TRBD1 on 5 matching bases. With 5 bases removed from V and 0 bases from J, the gap between germline ends came to 17 bases. The germline V gene encodes CDR1 MNHNS and CDR2 SASEGT. The CDR3 totals 17 residues.

This clonotype was seen just once. Mismatch with germline at one junction end may stem from a read error. The chain recombines TRBV6-2 or TRBV6-3 with TRBJ1-5, with D maybe TRBD1 (5 bases). Germline V gene sequence: CDR1 MNHEY, CDR2 SVGEGT. The CDR3 covers 14 residues. The CDR3 region has the DNA TGTGCCAGCAGTTACTCGGGGGGTAATCGGCCCCAGCATTTT. This codes for CASSYSGGNRPQHF.

The chain couples TRBV12-3 or TRBV12-4 to TRBJ2-2; D may correspond to TRBD1 or TRBD2 (7 bases each). V was pared by 7 bases and J by 5 bases, with 11 bases between. The CDR3 totals 13 residues. The CDR3 sequence: CASIQGGTGELFF. As DNA, the CDR3 is TGTGCCAGCATTCAGGGGGGGACCGGGGAGCTGTTTTTT.

V is TRBV14 and J is TRBJ1-5; D is undetermined. V was cut by 6 bases and J by 2 bases, with 14 bases left in between. This CDR3 spans 15 amino acids. Germline-derived CDR1 and CDR2 are SGHDN and FVKESK. For the CDR3, the DNA is TGTGCCAGCAGTCGCCTGCTTGGTGGCAATCAGCCCCAGCATTTT. Protein sequence: CASSRLLGGNQPQHF.

The chain couples TRBV5-1 to TRBJ2-7, with D perhaps TRBD2 (5 bases). Germline-derived CDR1 and CDR2 are SGHRS and YFSETQ. This CDR3 comprises 13 residues. Trimming left V 5 bases short and J 2 bases short, with 11 bases between. CDR3 sequence reads: CASRISGTYEQYF. The CDR3 DNA follows: TGCGCCAGCAGGATAAGCGGAACCTACGAGCAGTACTTC.

In the case of this clonotype: A read error likely explains this, since a far larger clone differs by one base. The rearrangement uses TRBV7-8 and TRBJ2-7, with no clear D. Germline V gene data show CDR1 as SGHVS and CDR2 as FQNEAQ. The CDR3 length is 11 residues. CDR3 bases: TGTGCCGGCAGCTTAGGCTACGAGCAGTACTTC. This codes for CAGSLGYEQYF. The full variable domain, completed using reference TRBV7-8 and TRBJ2-7, is GAGVSQSPRYKVAKRGQDVALRCDPISGHVSLFWYQQALGQGPEFLTYFQNEAQLDKSGLPSDRFFAERPEGSVSTLKIQRTQQEDSAVYLCAGSLGYEQYFGPGTRLTVT.

In its sample, this clonotype was seen many times. The chain carries TRBV27 and TRBJ2-7; TRBD2 matches at 10 bases. From germline, CDR1 is MNHEY and CDR2 SMNVEV (reference sequence). There are 15 residues in the CDR3. V was clipped by 6 bases and J by 2 bases; unmatched bases: 7. The CDR3 bases are TGTGCCAGCAGCCTATTCGGGACTAGCGCCTACGAGCAGTACTTC. Translating gives CASSLFGTSAYEQYF.

This clonotype was observed at least ten times. The V and J genes are TRBV28 and TRBJ2-7; 8 bases fit TRBD1. The CDR3 is made up of 12 amino acids. Looked up from germline, CDR1 is MDHEN and CDR2 is SYDVKM. Trimming cost V 10 bases and J 4 bases; bases outside gene matches: 6. CDR3 loop: CATDRGRYEQYF. The CDR3 coding sequence is TGTGCCACTGACAGGGGACGGTACGAGCAGTACTTC.

V usage is TRBV30 and J usage is TRBJ1-1, with D unclear. This CDR3 has 14 amino acids. V lost 2 bases to trimming and J lost 0 bases, with 10 bases between them. The V gene's germline CDR1 is GTSNPN and CDR2 SVGIG (reference sequence). Written as DNA, the CDR3 is TGTGCCTGGAGTATTTGGCAGATGAACACTGAAGCTTTCTTT. Translating gives CAWSIWQMNTEAFF. Full variable domain (remainder filled in from reference TRBV30 and TRBJ1-1): SQTIHQWPATLVQPVGSPLSLECTVEGTSNPNLYWYRQAAGRGLQLLFYSVGIGQISSEVPQNLSASRPQDRQFILSSKKLLLSDSGFYLCAWSIWQMNTEAFFGQGTRLTVV.

The chain couples TRBV2 to TRBJ2-2; the D is unclear. Germline V gene data show CDR1 as SNHLY and CDR2 as FYNNEI. Trimming took off 1 base at V and 5 bases at J, with 5 bases between the two ends. The CDR3 covers 13 residues. The CDR3 nucleotides are TGTGCCAGCAGTGAAGTCCGGACCGGGGAGCTGTTTTTT. This gives the protein CASSEVRTGELFF.

Only a few counts were recorded for this clonotype. The chain has TRBV6-2 or TRBV6-3 and TRBJ2-4; 9 bases match TRBD1. J gave up 8 bases and V 3 bases, and 5 bases lay outside the gene matches. Germline V lookup: CDR1 MNHEY, CDR2 SVGEGT. The CDR3 loop spans 14 amino acids. CDR3 bases: TGTGCCAGCAGTTATTTGGGGGACAGGGACATTCAGTACTTC. It specifies CASSYLGDRDIQYF.

The CDR3 sequence: CASSFTSGELFF. DNA of the CDR3: TGTGCCAGCAGCTTCACTAGCGGGGAGCTGTTTTTT. J is TRBJ2-2 and V is TRBV6-1; the D gene is possibly TRBD2 (5 bases). Germline V gene lookup returns CDR1 MNHNS and CDR2 SASEGT. The CDR3 is 12 amino acids. The V and J ends lost 6 bases and 7 bases respectively, with 9 bases between them.

This clonotype was counted ten times or more. The chain carries TRBV28 and TRBJ2-7; no reliable D call. The length of the CDR3 is 16 residues. Germline CDR1 is MDHEN and CDR2 is SYDVKM. Trimming removed 5 bases at V and 4 bases at J, with 21 bases between. CDR3 loop: CASSPPLLGVGYEQYF. The CDR3 DNA is TGTGCCAGCAGTCCCCCTCTTCTTGGGGTAGGATACGAGCAGTACTTC.

This clonotype was counted ten times or more. This sequence joins TRBV12-3 or TRBV12-4 and TRBJ2-5, with 9 bases identical to TRBD1. There are 15 residues in the CDR3. Trimming removed 1 base from V and 4 bases from J; junction bases left unmatched: 4. In nucleotides, the CDR3 is TGTGCCAGCAGTTTAGTTGGGACAGGGCGAGAGACCCAGTACTTC. As protein: CASSLVGTGRETQYF.

The V and J genes are TRBV12-3 or TRBV12-4 and TRBJ2-7; 15 nucleotides agree with TRBD2. CDR3 length: 15 amino acids. J lost 6 bases, V lost 6 bases, and 6 bases had no gene match. The CDR3 spells CASRPGLAGGGEQYF. The DNA of the CDR3 is TGTGCCAGCAGACCGGGACTAGCGGGAGGAGGCGAGCAGTACTTC.

In its sample, this clonotype was seen a few times. V is TRBV6-1 and J is TRBJ1-5; 10 nucleotides line up with TRBD1. This CDR3 is built from 15 residues. J gave up 0 bases and V 6 bases, and 2 bases lay outside the gene matches. The germline V gene encodes CDR1 MNHNS and CDR2 SASEGT. In DNA, the CDR3 is TGTGCCAGCAGCGACAGGGGGCTTAGCAATCAGCCCCAGCATTTT. Its translation: CASSDRGLSNQPQHF.

Comments on this clonotype: A much larger clone differs from this one at a single base, so this may be a read error. V gene TRBV7-2 combines with J gene TRBJ2-5, with TRBD1 identical over 7 bases. CDR1 is SGHTA and CDR2 is FQGNSA in the germline V gene. The CDR3 has 12 residues. CDR3 bases: TGTTCCTCCGCAGGGGGAGCCGAGACCCAGTACTTC. It is translated as CSSAGGAETQYF.

The chain links TRBV20-1 to TRBJ2-5, with unresolved D. Between the trimmed V and J ends, which lost 8 bases and 5 bases, there was a span of 18 bases. CDR1 is DFQATT, CDR2 SNEGSKA, per germline (reference sequence). The CDR3 sequence is 13 residues long. The CDR3 sequence: CSTRSPSAETQYF. CDR3 in DNA: TGCAGTACCCGGTCTCCTTCCGCGGAGACCCAGTACTTC.

This clonotype has at least ten counts. This chain's CDR3 is CASSPRLNTEAFF. As DNA, the CDR3 is TGTGCCAGCAGTCCCAGGCTGAACACTGAAGCTTTCTTT. The V call is TRBV28, the J call TRBJ1-1; D gene uncertain. CDR1 and CDR2 from the germline V gene are MDHEN and SYDVKM. This CDR3 has 13 amino acids. The ends were cut back, 5 bases at V and 0 bases at J, with 7 bases in the middle.

Comment on this clonotype: At one of its ends the junction is not consistent with the germline gene, which may arise from a read error. The chain couples TRBV11-3 to TRBJ2-2; D remains unclear. Per the germline V gene, CDR1 is SGHNT and CDR2 is YENEEA. This CDR3 has 13 residues. The CDR3 nucleotides read TGTGCCGGCAGCTACGAAACTACCGGGGAGCTGTTTTTT. Its translation is CAGSYETTGELFF.

The chain joins TRBV19 to TRBJ1-5; TRBD1 aligns across 8 bases. CDR1 LNHDA and CDR2 SQIVND come from the germline V gene (reference sequence). V was clipped by 6 bases and J by 1 base; unmatched bases: 14. The CDR3 runs 18 residues. This CDR3 reads CASRSHGQGIESNQPQHF. CDR3 DNA sequence: TGTGCCAGTAGGAGTCATGGACAGGGCATTGAGAGCAATCAGCCCCAGCATTTT.